These T cell receptor beta chains were read from a single sample in a study of tumor-infiltrating lymphocytes in oesophageal squamous cell carcinoma. TCRdb processed the PCR reads anew with MiXCR; each CDR3 protein has one entry. The sample lists under 20,000 distinct CDR3 sequences; roughly half were seen once. The sequencing sample was made of esophageal tumor tissue. The origin of the receptors is a male donor with esophageal squamous cell carcinoma. The CDR3 runs from the conserved cysteine through the conserved F or W. Each record gives: J gene, clone size, V gene, D gene, CDR3 DNA, CDR3 protein. D genes are given only for firm matches. Clone size is not always given. Where it is, it says once, few, many or a class for expanded clones.

J gene: TRBJ1-5
clone size: few
V gene: TRBV7-2
D gene: -
CDR3 DNA: TGTGCCAGCAGCTTAGTTGGGGGTAGTAATCAGCCCCAGCATTTT
CDR3 protein: CASSLVGGSNQPQHF

J gene: TRBJ2-1
clone size: -
V gene: TRBV7-3
D gene: TRBD1
CDR3 DNA: TGTGCCAGCAGCTTAAGGACTACCATATGGGTTCCCGGGACAGGAATCTACAATGAGCAGTTCTTC
CDR3 protein: CASSLRTTIWVPGTGIYNEQFF

J gene: TRBJ1-5
clone size: many
V gene: TRBV6-1
D gene: -
CDR3 DNA: TGTGCCAGCAGTGAAGCCCTTAGCAATCAGCCCCAGCATTTT
CDR3 protein: CASSEALSNQPQHF

J gene: TRBJ2-5
clone size: -
V gene: TRBV5-1
D gene: -
CDR3 DNA: TGCGCCAGCAGCTTATCCGGGACCAATAAAGAGACCCAGTACTTC
CDR3 protein: CASSLSGTNKETQYF

J gene: TRBJ2-1
clone size: -
V gene: TRBV7-2
D gene: TRBD1
CDR3 DNA: TGTGCCAGCAAGGTGACAGGGGGCAATGAGCAGTTCTTC
CDR3 protein: CASKVTGGNEQFF

J gene: TRBJ2-1
clone size: -
V gene: TRBV7-2
D gene: -
CDR3 DNA: TGTGCCAGCAGCTTATCCCGAGGCTCTAATGAGCAGTTCTTC
CDR3 protein: CASSLSRGSNEQFF

J gene: TRBJ2-3
clone size: large
V gene: TRBV7-9
D gene: -
CDR3 DNA: TGTGCCAGCAGCCTCTTTCGGGGCTTCACAGATACGCAGTATTTT
CDR3 protein: CASSLFRGFTDTQYF

J gene: TRBJ1-1
clone size: -
V gene: TRBV7-6
D gene: -
CDR3 DNA: TGTGCCAGCAGCTTAGCGTCAGGTTACGGGGAGCTGTATTTT
CDR3 protein: CASSLASGYGELYF

J gene: TRBJ2-1
clone size: few
V gene: TRBV11-2
D gene: TRBD2
CDR3 DNA: TGTGCCAGCAGCTTATACCGACTAGCGGGCTCATCGGAAGCAGGGGAGCAGTTCTTC
CDR3 protein: CASSLYRLAGSSEAGEQFF

J gene: TRBJ2-7
clone size: few
V gene: TRBV3-1
D gene: -
CDR3 DNA: TGTGCCAGCAGCCAAGGGGTCAACCTGGCTCCCGAGCAGTACTTC
CDR3 protein: CASSQGVNLAPEQYF

J gene: TRBJ1-6
clone size: few
V gene: TRBV7-3
D gene: TRBD1
CDR3 DNA: TGTGCCAGCAGCCTCCGGGACAGGAGTAATTCACCCCTCCACTTT
CDR3 protein: CASSLRDRSNSPLHF

J gene: TRBJ2-1
clone size: -
V gene: TRBV7-8
D gene: -
CDR3 DNA: TGTGCCAGCAGCTTAGTGCCTAGCCCTTCCTACAATGAGCAGTTCTTC
CDR3 protein: CASSLVPSPSYNEQFF

J gene: TRBJ2-5
clone size: few
V gene: TRBV7-2
D gene: TRBD1
CDR3 DNA: TGTGCCAGCAGCATGGGACAGGGGTTTCGAGAGACCCAGTACTTC
CDR3 protein: CASSMGQGFRETQYF

J gene: TRBJ2-5
clone size: -
V gene: TRBV7-2
D gene: TRBD2
CDR3 DNA: TGTGCCAGCAGCTGGCTAGCGGGAGGGCCTCTGAATGAGCAGTACTTC
CDR3 protein: CASSWLAGGPLNEQYF

J gene: TRBJ2-1
clone size: -
V gene: TRBV12-3/TRBV12-4
D gene: -
CDR3 DNA: TGTGCCAGCAGTTTATGGGGAAACTGGAATGAGCAGTTCTTC
CDR3 protein: CASSLWGNWNEQFF

J gene: TRBJ2-3
clone size: medium-sized
V gene: TRBV6-1
D gene: TRBD2
CDR3 DNA: TGTGCCAGCAAAGATAGCGGGACTACAGATACGCAGTATTTT
CDR3 protein: CASKDSGTTDTQYF

J gene: TRBJ2-1
clone size: medium-sized
V gene: TRBV10-2
D gene: -
CDR3 DNA: TGCGCCACTATAGCACCGGGGGATGAGCAGTTCTTC
CDR3 protein: CATIAPGDEQFF

J gene: TRBJ2-7
clone size: -
V gene: TRBV28
D gene: -
CDR3 DNA: TGTGCCAGCAGTTTATTTCCCGGGTCCTACGAGCAGTACTTC
CDR3 protein: CASSLFPGSYEQYF

J gene: TRBJ1-1
clone size: -
V gene: TRBV11-2
D gene: -
CDR3 DNA: TGTGCCAGCAGCCCTCGGGGGGGGAACACTGAAGCTTTCTTT
CDR3 protein: CASSPRGGNTEAFF

J gene: TRBJ2-1
clone size: -
V gene: TRBV11-2
D gene: -
CDR3 DNA: TGTGCCAGCAGCTTAGCAGGGGCCTCCTACAATGAGCAGTTCTTC
CDR3 protein: CASSLAGASYNEQFF

J gene: TRBJ2-5
clone size: many
V gene: TRBV19
D gene: -
CDR3 DNA: TGTGCCACCCGAGAGGGGGGAGAGACCCAGTACTTC
CDR3 protein: CATREGGETQYF

J gene: TRBJ2-3
clone size: -
V gene: TRBV24-1
D gene: -
CDR3 DNA: TGTGCCACCAGTCGATCCGGAAAAACCACAGATACGCAGTATTTT
CDR3 protein: CATSRSGKTTDTQYF

J gene: TRBJ1-2
clone size: -
V gene: TRBV12-3/TRBV12-4
D gene: -
CDR3 DNA: TGTGCCAGCAGTCGGGGCACCTATGGCTACACCTTC
CDR3 protein: CASSRGTYGYTF

J gene: TRBJ2-5
clone size: many
V gene: TRBV27
D gene: -
CDR3 DNA: TGTGCCAGCTTCCCCCAGGGCCCCGGGGGGACCCAGTACTTC
CDR3 protein: CASFPQGPGGTQYF

J gene: TRBJ2-1
clone size: many
V gene: TRBV7-9
D gene: -
CDR3 DNA: TGTGCCAGCAGCTACAGGTACAATGAGCAGTTCTTC
CDR3 protein: CASSYRYNEQFF

J gene: TRBJ1-5
clone size: few
V gene: TRBV7-6
D gene: -
CDR3 DNA: TGTGCCAGCAGCTTAGCTTCGGACGGCAATCAGCCCCAGCATTTT
CDR3 protein: CASSLASDGNQPQHF

J gene: TRBJ2-5
clone size: -
V gene: TRBV7-9
D gene: -
CDR3 DNA: TGTGCCAGCAGTTACCGGGACTACCAAGAGACCCAGTACTTC
CDR3 protein: CASSYRDYQETQYF

J gene: TRBJ2-5
clone size: many
V gene: TRBV10-3
D gene: TRBD1
CDR3 DNA: TGTGCCATCAGTGAGTCGATTGCCGGGACAGGACAAGAGACCCAGTACTTC
CDR3 protein: CAISESIAGTGQETQYF

J gene: TRBJ2-5
clone size: few
V gene: TRBV12-3/TRBV12-4
D gene: -
CDR3 DNA: TGTGCCAGCACCCAAGGGAGGACGGCCCAAGAGACCCAGTACTTC
CDR3 protein: CASTQGRTAQETQYF

J gene: TRBJ2-5
clone size: few
V gene: TRBV7-9
D gene: -
CDR3 DNA: TGTGCCAGCAGCTTAGCGGCCCGGGGAGAGACCCAGTACTTC
CDR3 protein: CASSLAARGETQYF

J gene: TRBJ2-1
clone size: -
V gene: TRBV7-7
D gene: -
CDR3 DNA: TGTGCCAGCAGCGGGGGGGCCACGTACAATGAGCAGTTCTTC
CDR3 protein: CASSGGATYNEQFF

J gene: TRBJ1-1
clone size: -
V gene: TRBV6-5
D gene: TRBD1
CDR3 DNA: TGTGCCAGCAGTTACTTCAGGGACAGGGTAAACACTGAAGCTTTCTTT
CDR3 protein: CASSYFRDRVNTEAFF

J gene: TRBJ1-5
clone size: many
V gene: TRBV2
D gene: TRBD1
CDR3 DNA: TGTGCCAGCAGGACACAGGGGAATCAGCCCCAGCATTTT
CDR3 protein: CASRTQGNQPQHF

J gene: TRBJ2-5
clone size: -
V gene: TRBV19
D gene: -
CDR3 DNA: TGTGCCAGTGGAAAGGGACCCAACCCATTCTTC
CDR3 protein: CASGKGPNPFF

J gene: TRBJ2-7
clone size: -
V gene: TRBV10-3
D gene: TRBD1
CDR3 DNA: TGTGCCATCAGTACAGGGGGCACCGACGAGCAGTACTTC
CDR3 protein: CAISTGGTDEQYF

J gene: TRBJ2-2
clone size: many
V gene: TRBV5-6
D gene: -
CDR3 DNA: TGTGCCAGCAGCTCCCTAGCGGGGGAGCTGTTTTTT
CDR3 protein: CASSSLAGELFF

J gene: TRBJ2-7
clone size: -
V gene: TRBV6-6
D gene: -
CDR3 DNA: TGTGCCAGCAGTTACCCGTGGTTACAGCTTTCCTACGAGCAGTACTTC
CDR3 protein: CASSYPWLQLSYEQYF

J gene: TRBJ2-3
clone size: few
V gene: TRBV24-1
D gene: TRBD2
CDR3 DNA: TGTGCCACCAGTGATCCCCGGACAGGGGTGGGACTAGCGGGGAGCACAGATACGCAGTATTTT
CDR3 protein: CATSDPRTGVGLAGSTDTQYF

J gene: TRBJ2-3
clone size: -
V gene: TRBV6-2/TRBV6-3
D gene: -
CDR3 DNA: TGTGCCAGCAGCACGACGGGTCTGAGATTGGCTACCCAGTATTTT
CDR3 protein: CASSTTGLRLATQYF

J gene: TRBJ2-2
clone size: many
V gene: TRBV3-1
D gene: -
CDR3 DNA: TGTGCCAGCAGCCACGGGTGGGAGACCGGGGAGCTGTTTTTT
CDR3 protein: CASSHGWETGELFF

J gene: TRBJ2-7
clone size: few
V gene: TRBV3-1
D gene: TRBD1
CDR3 DNA: TGTGCCAGCAGCCAAGGGCCAGGGGGTTATTCCGAGCAGTACTTC
CDR3 protein: CASSQGPGGYSEQYF

J gene: TRBJ1-1
clone size: few
V gene: TRBV7-2
D gene: -
CDR3 DNA: TGTGCCAGCAGCTTAGGTTTTACCGGGGATGTCACTGAAGCTTTCTTT
CDR3 protein: CASSLGFTGDVTEAFF

J gene: TRBJ2-7
clone size: -
V gene: TRBV7-2
D gene: TRBD2
CDR3 DNA: TGTGCCAGCAGCTTAATCTCGGCGGGAGCGACTTACGAGCAGTACTTC
CDR3 protein: CASSLISAGATYEQYF

J gene: TRBJ1-2
clone size: once
V gene: TRBV28
D gene: TRBD1
CDR3 DNA: TGTGCCAGCAGTCCCCGACAGGGTTGGTATGGCTACACCTTC
CDR3 protein: CASSPRQGWYGYTF

J gene: TRBJ1-5
clone size: -
V gene: TRBV5-1
D gene: -
CDR3 DNA: TGCGCCAGCAGCCGGGAGGGGGGTTACGAGCCCCAGCATTTT
CDR3 protein: CASSREGGYEPQHF

J gene: TRBJ2-6
clone size: many
V gene: TRBV6-1
D gene: TRBD1
CDR3 DNA: TGTGCCAGCAGTCTCCGACGGACAGGGTCTGGGGCCAACGTCCTGACTTTC
CDR3 protein: CASSLRRTGSGANVLTF

J gene: TRBJ2-5
clone size: -
V gene: TRBV7-8
D gene: -
CDR3 DNA: TGTGCCAGCAGCCGTGGACAGAGAGAGACCCAGTACTTC
CDR3 protein: CASSRGQRETQYF

J gene: TRBJ2-5
clone size: -
V gene: TRBV5-1
D gene: -
CDR3 DNA: TGCGCCAGCAGCTTGAGCCCGCAGGGGGGAGGTGAGACCCAGTACTTC
CDR3 protein: CASSLSPQGGGETQYF

J gene: TRBJ1-6
clone size: -
V gene: TRBV7-3
D gene: -
CDR3 DNA: TGTGCCAGCAGAGAACAGCATAATTCACCCCTCCACTTT
CDR3 protein: CASREQHNSPLHF

J gene: TRBJ2-7
clone size: -
V gene: TRBV11-2
D gene: TRBD1
CDR3 DNA: TGTGCCAGCAGCCCCGACAGGGGGAGGTCCTACGAGCAGTACTTC
CDR3 protein: CASSPDRGRSYEQYF

J gene: TRBJ2-1
clone size: -
V gene: TRBV12-3/TRBV12-4
D gene: TRBD2
CDR3 DNA: TGTGCCAGCAGTAAGAATAGCGGGTACGAGCAGTTCTTC
CDR3 protein: CASSKNSGYEQFF

J gene: TRBJ2-6
clone size: -
V gene: TRBV6-6
D gene: TRBD1
CDR3 DNA: TGTGCCAGCAGTTACTCCCGGACAGGGCTCTTGGCCAACGTCCTGACTTTC
CDR3 protein: CASSYSRTGLLANVLTF

J gene: TRBJ2-6
clone size: -
V gene: TRBV7-6
D gene: -
CDR3 DNA: TGTGCCAGCAGCGTTAACTCTGGGGCCAACGTCCTGACTTTC
CDR3 protein: CASSVNSGANVLTF

J gene: TRBJ1-1
clone size: few
V gene: TRBV12-3/TRBV12-4
D gene: -
CDR3 DNA: TGTGCCAGCAGTTTGGGACCCACGAACACTGAAGCTTTCTTT
CDR3 protein: CASSLGPTNTEAFF

J gene: TRBJ2-7
clone size: -
V gene: TRBV7-2
D gene: -
CDR3 DNA: TGTGCCAGCAGCTTCCCTGAGAGCTCCTACGAGCAGTACTTC
CDR3 protein: CASSFPESSYEQYF

J gene: TRBJ2-7
clone size: -
V gene: TRBV4-1
D gene: TRBD1
CDR3 DNA: TGCGCCCGCAGCCTAGGACAGGTCGTCAACGAGCAGTACTTC
CDR3 protein: CARSLGQVVNEQYF